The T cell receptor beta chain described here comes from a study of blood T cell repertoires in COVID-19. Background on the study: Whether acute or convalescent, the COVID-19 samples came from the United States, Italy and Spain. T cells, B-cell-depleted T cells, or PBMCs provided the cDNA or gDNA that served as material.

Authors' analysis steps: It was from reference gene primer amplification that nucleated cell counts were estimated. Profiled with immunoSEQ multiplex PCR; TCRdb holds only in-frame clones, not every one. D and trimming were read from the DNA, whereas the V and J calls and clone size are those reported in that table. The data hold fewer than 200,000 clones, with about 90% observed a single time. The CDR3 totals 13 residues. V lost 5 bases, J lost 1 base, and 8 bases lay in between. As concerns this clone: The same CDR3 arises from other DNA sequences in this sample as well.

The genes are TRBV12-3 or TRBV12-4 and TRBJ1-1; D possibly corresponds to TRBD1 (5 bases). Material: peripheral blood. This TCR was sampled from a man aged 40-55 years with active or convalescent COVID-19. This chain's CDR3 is CASSPTGNTEAFF. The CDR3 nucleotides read TGTGCCAGCAGTCCTACAGGGAACACTGAAGCTTTCTTT.